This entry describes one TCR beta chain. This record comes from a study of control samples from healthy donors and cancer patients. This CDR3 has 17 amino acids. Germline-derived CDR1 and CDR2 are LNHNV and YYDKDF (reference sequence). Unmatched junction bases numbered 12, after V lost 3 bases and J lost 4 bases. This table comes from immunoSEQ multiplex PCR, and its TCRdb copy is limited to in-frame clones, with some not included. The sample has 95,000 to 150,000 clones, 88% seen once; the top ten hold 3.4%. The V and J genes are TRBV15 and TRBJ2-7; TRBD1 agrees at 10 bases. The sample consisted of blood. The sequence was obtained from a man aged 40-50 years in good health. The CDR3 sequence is CATSSETATGGTYEQYF. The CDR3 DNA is TGTGCCACCAGCAGTGAGACCGCGACAGGGGGCACTTACGAGCAGTACTTC.